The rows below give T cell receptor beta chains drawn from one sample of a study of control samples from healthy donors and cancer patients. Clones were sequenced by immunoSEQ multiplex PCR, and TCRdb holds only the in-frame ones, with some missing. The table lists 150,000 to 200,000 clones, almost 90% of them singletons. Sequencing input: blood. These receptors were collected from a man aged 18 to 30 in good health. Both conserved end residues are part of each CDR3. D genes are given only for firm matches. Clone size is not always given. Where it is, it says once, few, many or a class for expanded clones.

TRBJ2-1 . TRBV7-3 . TGTGCCAGCAGCTTTCCAATCGGACAGAAGGACTCCTACAATGAGCAGTTCTTC CASSFPIGQKDSYNEQFF
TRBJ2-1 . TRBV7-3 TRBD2 TGTGCCAGCAGCTTCGTAGCGGGCTCCTACAATGAGCAGTTCTTC CASSFVAGSYNEQFF
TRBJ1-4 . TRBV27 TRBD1 TGTGCCAGCAGGGGGACAGCTGTGAATGAAAAACTGTTTTTT CASRGTAVNEKLFF
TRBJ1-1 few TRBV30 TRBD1 TGTGCCTGGACCCGGACAGGGGGCACTGAAGCTTTCTTT CAWTRTGGTEAFF
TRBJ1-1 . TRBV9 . TGTGCCAGCAGCGGGATCCTCCAAGACACTGAAGCTTTCTTT CASSGILQDTEAFF
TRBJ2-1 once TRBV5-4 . TGTGCCAGCAGCTTGGGGGAGAATGAGCAGTTCTTC CASSLGENEQFF
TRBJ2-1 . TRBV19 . TGTGCCAGTAGTATAGAGGGCCGGGACGGCAATGAGCAGTTCTTC CASSIEGRDGNEQFF
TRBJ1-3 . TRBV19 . TGTGCCAGTACTTCGACAGGAACCTCTGGAAACACCATATATTTT CASTSTGTSGNTIYF
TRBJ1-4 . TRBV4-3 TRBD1 TGCGCCAGCAGCCGTTTACAGGGGAGTACTAATGAAAAACTGTTTTTT CASSRLQGSTNEKLFF
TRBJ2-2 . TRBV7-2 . TGTGCCAGCAGCGCGACGAATAGGGTGACCACCGGGGAGCTGTTTTTT CASSATNRVTTGELFF
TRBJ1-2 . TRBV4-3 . TGCGCCAGCAGCCAAGGGGGAGGGCCCTCTAACTATGGCTACACCTTC CASSQGGGPSNYGYTF
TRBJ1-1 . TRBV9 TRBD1 TGTGCCAGCAGCGGATCATACAGGGGTTACACTGAAGCTTTCTTT CASSGSYRGYTEAFF
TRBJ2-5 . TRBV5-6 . TGTGCCAGCAGCAGACGGGAGCTTGGAGGAGAGACCCAGTACTTC CASSRRELGGETQYF
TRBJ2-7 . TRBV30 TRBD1 TGTGCCTGGAGTGCCGGGACAGGGAGCTCCTACGAGCAGTACTTC CAWSAGTGSSYEQYF
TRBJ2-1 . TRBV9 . TGTGCCAGCAGCGTAGGTGGGGCTCGATCCTACAATGAGCAGTTCTTC CASSVGGARSYNEQFF
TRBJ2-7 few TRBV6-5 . TGTGCCAGCCTCCAATGGGGGGAGACCTACGAGCAGTACTTC CASLQWGETYEQYF
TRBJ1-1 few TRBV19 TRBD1 TGTGCCAGTAGCGGGACAGGGGTGGAAGCTTTCTTT CASSGTGVEAFF
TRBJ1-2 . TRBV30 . TGTGCCTGGATGGGGGGGGTGAGCGGCTACACCTTC CAWMGGVSGYTF
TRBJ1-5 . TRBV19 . TGTGCCAGTAGTATAGGAGATAGCAATCAGCCCCAGCATTTT CASSIGDSNQPQHF
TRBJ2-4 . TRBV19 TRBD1 TGTGCCAGTAGTATACCGCCGGGACAGGGATGGAACATTCAGTACTTC CASSIPPGQGWNIQYF
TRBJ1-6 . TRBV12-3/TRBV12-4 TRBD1 TGTGCCAGCGGGACAGGGTATTCACCCCTCCACTTT CASGTGYSPLHF
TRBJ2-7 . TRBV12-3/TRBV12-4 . TGTGCCAGCAGTGCCGAAGGGGGCTACGAGCAGTACTTC CASSAEGGYEQYF
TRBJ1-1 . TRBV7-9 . TGTGCCAGCAGCTTACCTCTAAACACTGAAGCTTTCTTT CASSLPLNTEAFF
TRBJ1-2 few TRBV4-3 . TGCGCCAGCAGCCAAGGTTTGGGATTGCGCCATGGCTACACCTTC CASSQGLGLRHGYTF
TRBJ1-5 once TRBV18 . TGTGCCAGCTCAGGGGATGGGCCCCAGCATTTT CASSGDGPQHF
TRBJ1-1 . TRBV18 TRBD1 TGTGCCAGCTCACCCGGGACAGGGGTTACGAACACTGAAGCTTTCTTT CASSPGTGVTNTEAFF
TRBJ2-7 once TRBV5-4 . TGTGCCAGCAGCTTGGATCCGGGGTACGAGCAGTACTTC CASSLDPGYEQYF
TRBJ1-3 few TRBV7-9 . TGTGCCAGCAGCCCCGGACAGCGAAACACCATATATTTT CASSPGQRNTIYF
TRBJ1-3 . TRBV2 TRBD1 TGTGCCGGGGATCCCGGGACAGACTCTGGAAACACCATATATTTT CAGDPGTDSGNTIYF
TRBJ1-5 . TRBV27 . TGTGCCAGCAGTCCCACTCTGAACCAGCCCCAGCATTTT CASSPTLNQPQHF
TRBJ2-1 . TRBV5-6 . TGTGCCAGCAGCTTGGGCGGGGTTCAGTTCTTC CASSLGGVQFF
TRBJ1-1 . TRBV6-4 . TGTGCCAGCAGGCCCCCGGGGGGGGCTCTGAACACTGAAGCTTTCTTT CASRPPGGALNTEAFF
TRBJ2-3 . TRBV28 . TGTGCCAGCGCCGGGTTTGATACGCAGTATTTT CASAGFDTQYF
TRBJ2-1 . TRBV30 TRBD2 TGTGCCTGGAGTGTAGGGCGGGGGGGCCCCCATGAGCAGTTCTTC CAWSVGRGGPHEQFF
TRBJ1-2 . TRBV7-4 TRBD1 TGTGCCAGCAGGTTAGAGGGACAGGGGGCGGGCTATGGCTACACCTTC CASRLEGQGAGYGYTF
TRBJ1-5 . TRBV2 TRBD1 TGTGCCAGCACCCTGACAGGGATTATCAATCAGCCCCAGCATTTT CASTLTGIINQPQHF
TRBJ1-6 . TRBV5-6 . TGTGCCAGCAGCTTGGAAAGGACAGACCCCTATAATTCACCCCTCCACTTT CASSLERTDPYNSPLHF
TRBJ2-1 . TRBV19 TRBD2 TGTGCCAGTAGAGGGACTAGCGGGTATCGCTACAATGAGCAGTTCTTC CASRGTSGYRYNEQFF
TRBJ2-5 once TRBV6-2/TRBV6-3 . TGTGCCAGCAGTTTTACGGGGTACCAAGAGACCCAGTACTTC CASSFTGYQETQYF
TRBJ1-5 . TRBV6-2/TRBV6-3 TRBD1 TGTGCCAGCAGCCCTAGGGACCGACAGGGGGGAAGCAATCAGCCCCAGCATTTT CASSPRDRQGGSNQPQHF
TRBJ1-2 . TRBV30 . TGTGCCTGGAGTGGGTCGGGCGCCCCATATGGCTACACCTTC CAWSGSGAPYGYTF
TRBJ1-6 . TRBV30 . TGTGCCTGGAGTGTAGCCGGGGATAATTCACCCCTCCACTTT CAWSVAGDNSPLHF
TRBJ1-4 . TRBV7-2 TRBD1 TGTGCCAGCAGCCTCGGACAGGGGCGGCATGAAAAACTGTTTTTT CASSLGQGRHEKLFF
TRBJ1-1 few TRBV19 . TGTGCCAGTGGCCCCGGAGGGCACACTGAAGCTTTCTTT CASGPGGHTEAFF
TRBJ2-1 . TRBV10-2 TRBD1 TGCGCCAGCAGTGAGTTCCAAGGGACAGGGTCGTACAATGAGCAGTTCTTC CASSEFQGTGSYNEQFF